This TCR beta chain is drawn from a study of blood T cell repertoires in COVID-19. Libraries were prepared by immunoSEQ multiplex PCR; TCRdb keeps only in-frame clonotypes and omits some of them. The profile shows about 250,000 clones, 80% to 90% of them singletons. The receptor comes from a woman aged 18-35 years who had recovered from COVID-19. The sample taken for sequencing was PBMCs or T cells enriched from blood (not recorded which).

CDR3 coding DNA: TGCGCCAGCAGCCAACAAGAGAATGAGCAGTTCTTC. It is translated as CASSQQENEQFF. V is TRBV4-1 and J is TRBJ2-1; D unresolved. V lost 2 bases, J lost 7 bases, and 6 bases lay in between. In germline, CDR1 is MGHRA, CDR2 YSYEKL. This CDR3 contains 12 residues.